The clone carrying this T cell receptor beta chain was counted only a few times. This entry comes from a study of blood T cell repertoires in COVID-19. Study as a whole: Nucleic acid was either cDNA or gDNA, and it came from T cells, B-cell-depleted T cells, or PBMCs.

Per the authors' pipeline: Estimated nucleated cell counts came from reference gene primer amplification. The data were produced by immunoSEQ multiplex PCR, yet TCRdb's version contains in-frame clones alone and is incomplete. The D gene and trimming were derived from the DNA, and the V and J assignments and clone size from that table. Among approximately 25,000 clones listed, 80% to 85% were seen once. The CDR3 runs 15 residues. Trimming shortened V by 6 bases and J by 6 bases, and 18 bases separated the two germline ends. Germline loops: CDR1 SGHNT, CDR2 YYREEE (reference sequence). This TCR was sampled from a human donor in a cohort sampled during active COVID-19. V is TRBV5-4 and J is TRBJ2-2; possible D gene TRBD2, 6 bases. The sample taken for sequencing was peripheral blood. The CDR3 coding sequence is TGTGCCAGCACCCTTAGCGGTTTGGGGGCCGGGGAGCTGTTTTTT. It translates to CASTLSGLGAGELFF.